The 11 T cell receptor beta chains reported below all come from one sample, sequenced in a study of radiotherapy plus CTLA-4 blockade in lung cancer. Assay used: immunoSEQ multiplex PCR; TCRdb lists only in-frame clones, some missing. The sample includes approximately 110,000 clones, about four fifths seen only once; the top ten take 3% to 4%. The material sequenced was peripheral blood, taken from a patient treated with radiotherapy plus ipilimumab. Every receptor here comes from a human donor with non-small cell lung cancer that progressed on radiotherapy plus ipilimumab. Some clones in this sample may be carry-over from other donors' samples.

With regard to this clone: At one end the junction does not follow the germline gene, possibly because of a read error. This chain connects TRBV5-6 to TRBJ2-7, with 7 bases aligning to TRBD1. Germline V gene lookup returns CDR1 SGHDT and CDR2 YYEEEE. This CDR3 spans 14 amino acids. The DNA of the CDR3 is TGTGCCAGCAGCTTGGGGGACCCCGGGACAGTGATTGGGTTC. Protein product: CASSLGDPGTVIGF.

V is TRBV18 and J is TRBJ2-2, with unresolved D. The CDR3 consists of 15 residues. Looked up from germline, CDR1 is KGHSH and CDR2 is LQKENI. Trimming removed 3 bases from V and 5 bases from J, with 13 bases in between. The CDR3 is CASSPSGLGTGELFF. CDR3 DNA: TGTGCCAGCTCACCTTCCGGGCTGGGGACCGGGGAGCTGTTTTTT.

The CDR3 region has the DNA TGTGCCACCAGCAAGGCGACCGGGGAGCTGTTTTTT. Its protein is CATSKATGELFF. J is TRBJ2-2 and V is TRBV15; D ambiguous. The length of the CDR3 is 12 residues. Germline lookup yields CDR1 LNHNV and CDR2 YYDKDF (reference sequence). Trimming took off 4 bases at V and 5 bases at J, with 5 bases between the two ends.

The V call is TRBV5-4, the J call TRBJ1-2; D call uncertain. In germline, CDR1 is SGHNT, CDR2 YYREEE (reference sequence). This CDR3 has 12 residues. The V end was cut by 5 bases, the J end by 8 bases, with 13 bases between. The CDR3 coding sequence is TGTGCCAGCAGTCTGGACTCTCGCGGCTACACCTTC. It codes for CASSLDSRGYTF.

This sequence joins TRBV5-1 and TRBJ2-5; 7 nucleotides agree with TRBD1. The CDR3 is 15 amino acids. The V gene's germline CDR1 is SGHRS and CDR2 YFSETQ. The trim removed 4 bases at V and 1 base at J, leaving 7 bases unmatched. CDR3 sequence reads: CASSPGTVFQETQYF. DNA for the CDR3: TGCGCCAGCAGCCCGGGGACAGTCTTCCAAGAGACCCAGTACTTC.

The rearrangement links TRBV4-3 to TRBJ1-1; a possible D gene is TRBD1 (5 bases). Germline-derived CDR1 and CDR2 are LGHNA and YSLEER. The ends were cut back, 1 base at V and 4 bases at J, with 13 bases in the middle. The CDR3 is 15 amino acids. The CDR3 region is CASSQGSRVSTEAFF. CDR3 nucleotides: TGCGCCAGCAGCCAAGGGAGCAGGGTATCCACTGAAGCTTTCTTT.

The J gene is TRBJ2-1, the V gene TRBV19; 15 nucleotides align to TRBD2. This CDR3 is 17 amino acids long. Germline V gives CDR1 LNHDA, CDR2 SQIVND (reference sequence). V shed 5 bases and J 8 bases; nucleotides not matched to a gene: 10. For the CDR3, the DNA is TGTGCCAGTAGTCTAGGGACTAGCGGGGGGAATAAGGATGAGCAGTTCTTC. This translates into CASSLGTSGGNKDEQFF. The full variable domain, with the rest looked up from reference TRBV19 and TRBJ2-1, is DGGITQSPKYLFRKEGQNVTLSCEQNLNHDAMYWYRQDPGQGLRLIYYSQIVNDFQKGDIAEGYSVSREKKESFPLTVTSAQKNPTAFYLCASSLGTSGGNKDEQFFGPGTRLTVL.

The CDR3 region is CASSLMRDRAVGYTF. The CDR3 nucleotides are TGTGCCAGCAGCTTAATGAGGGACAGGGCGGTCGGCTACACCTTC. The V gene is TRBV7-9, the J gene TRBJ1-2; 9 bases map to TRBD1. J gave up 8 bases and V 2 bases, and 9 bases lay outside the gene matches. Germline V gives CDR1 SEHNR, CDR2 FQNEAQ (reference sequence). The CDR3 is 15 residues long.

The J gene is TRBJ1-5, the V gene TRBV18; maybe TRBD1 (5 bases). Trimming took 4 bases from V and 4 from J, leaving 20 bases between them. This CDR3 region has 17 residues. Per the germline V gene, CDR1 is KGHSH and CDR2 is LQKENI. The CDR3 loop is CASSHSGGGNLNQPQHF. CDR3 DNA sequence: TGTGCCAGCTCACATTCCGGCGGGGGAAATTTAAATCAGCCCCAGCATTTT.

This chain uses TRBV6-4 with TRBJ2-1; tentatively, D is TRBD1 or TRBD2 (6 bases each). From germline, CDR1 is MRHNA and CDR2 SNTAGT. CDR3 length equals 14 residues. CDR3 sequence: CARGGTGSYNEQFF. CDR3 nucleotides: TGTGCTAGAGGGGGGACGGGCTCCTACAATGAGCAGTTCTTC.

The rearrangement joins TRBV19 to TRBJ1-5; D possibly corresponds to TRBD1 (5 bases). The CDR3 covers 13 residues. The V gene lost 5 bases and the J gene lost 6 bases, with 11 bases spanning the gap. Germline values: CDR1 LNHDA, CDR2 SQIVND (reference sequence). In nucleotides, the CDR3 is TGTGCCAGTAGTTTCCAGGGCGGTCAGCCCCAGCATTTT. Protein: CASSFQGGQPQHF.